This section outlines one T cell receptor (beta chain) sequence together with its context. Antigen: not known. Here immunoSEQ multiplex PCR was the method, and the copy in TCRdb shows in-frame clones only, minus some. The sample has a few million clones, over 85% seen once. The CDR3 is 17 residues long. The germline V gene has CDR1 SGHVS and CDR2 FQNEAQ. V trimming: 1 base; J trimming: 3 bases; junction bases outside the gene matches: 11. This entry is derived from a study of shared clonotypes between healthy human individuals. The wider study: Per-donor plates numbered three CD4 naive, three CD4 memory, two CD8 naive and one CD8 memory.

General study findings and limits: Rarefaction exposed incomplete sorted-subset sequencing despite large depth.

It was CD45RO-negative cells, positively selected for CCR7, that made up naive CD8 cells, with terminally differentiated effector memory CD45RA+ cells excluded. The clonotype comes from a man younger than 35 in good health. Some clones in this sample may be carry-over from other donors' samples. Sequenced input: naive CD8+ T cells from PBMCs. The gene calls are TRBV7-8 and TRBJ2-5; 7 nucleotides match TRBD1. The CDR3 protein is CASSLGRTGGWEETQYF. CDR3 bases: TGTGCCAGCAGCTTAGGTCGGACAGGCGGTTGGGAAGAGACCCAGTACTTC.